The entry below gives a single T cell receptor (beta chain) sequence along with its context. Its antigen is still unknown. Trimming removed 6 bases from V and 4 bases from J, with 17 bases in between. CDR1 is SGHTA and CDR2 is FQGNSA in the germline V gene. The CDR3 runs to 15 residues. This entry comes from a study of post-analysis software for immune sequencing data. Study-wide findings and caveats: The study found TRBV5-6, TRBV5-1 and TRBV20-1 among five or six TRBV segments more frequent in patients than controls.

Built from TCR beta cDNA, the libraries had unique molecular identifiers in them. Some 500,000 cDNA molecules were recovered from an input of about 1 to 10 million T cells. Each CDR3 protein is one row after TCRdb ran MiXCR on the PCR reads. This table has 700,000 to 800,000 distinct CDR3 sequences, 25% to 30% appearing once. The receptor was derived from a girl aged 10 to 17 with multiple sclerosis. V is TRBV7-2 and J is TRBJ2-3; D ambiguous. The sample consisted of blood. The CDR3 nucleotides are TGTGCCAGCAGTTTCCAACCCCGACGGTCAGATACGCAGTATTTT. Translated, it gives CASSFQPRRSDTQYF.